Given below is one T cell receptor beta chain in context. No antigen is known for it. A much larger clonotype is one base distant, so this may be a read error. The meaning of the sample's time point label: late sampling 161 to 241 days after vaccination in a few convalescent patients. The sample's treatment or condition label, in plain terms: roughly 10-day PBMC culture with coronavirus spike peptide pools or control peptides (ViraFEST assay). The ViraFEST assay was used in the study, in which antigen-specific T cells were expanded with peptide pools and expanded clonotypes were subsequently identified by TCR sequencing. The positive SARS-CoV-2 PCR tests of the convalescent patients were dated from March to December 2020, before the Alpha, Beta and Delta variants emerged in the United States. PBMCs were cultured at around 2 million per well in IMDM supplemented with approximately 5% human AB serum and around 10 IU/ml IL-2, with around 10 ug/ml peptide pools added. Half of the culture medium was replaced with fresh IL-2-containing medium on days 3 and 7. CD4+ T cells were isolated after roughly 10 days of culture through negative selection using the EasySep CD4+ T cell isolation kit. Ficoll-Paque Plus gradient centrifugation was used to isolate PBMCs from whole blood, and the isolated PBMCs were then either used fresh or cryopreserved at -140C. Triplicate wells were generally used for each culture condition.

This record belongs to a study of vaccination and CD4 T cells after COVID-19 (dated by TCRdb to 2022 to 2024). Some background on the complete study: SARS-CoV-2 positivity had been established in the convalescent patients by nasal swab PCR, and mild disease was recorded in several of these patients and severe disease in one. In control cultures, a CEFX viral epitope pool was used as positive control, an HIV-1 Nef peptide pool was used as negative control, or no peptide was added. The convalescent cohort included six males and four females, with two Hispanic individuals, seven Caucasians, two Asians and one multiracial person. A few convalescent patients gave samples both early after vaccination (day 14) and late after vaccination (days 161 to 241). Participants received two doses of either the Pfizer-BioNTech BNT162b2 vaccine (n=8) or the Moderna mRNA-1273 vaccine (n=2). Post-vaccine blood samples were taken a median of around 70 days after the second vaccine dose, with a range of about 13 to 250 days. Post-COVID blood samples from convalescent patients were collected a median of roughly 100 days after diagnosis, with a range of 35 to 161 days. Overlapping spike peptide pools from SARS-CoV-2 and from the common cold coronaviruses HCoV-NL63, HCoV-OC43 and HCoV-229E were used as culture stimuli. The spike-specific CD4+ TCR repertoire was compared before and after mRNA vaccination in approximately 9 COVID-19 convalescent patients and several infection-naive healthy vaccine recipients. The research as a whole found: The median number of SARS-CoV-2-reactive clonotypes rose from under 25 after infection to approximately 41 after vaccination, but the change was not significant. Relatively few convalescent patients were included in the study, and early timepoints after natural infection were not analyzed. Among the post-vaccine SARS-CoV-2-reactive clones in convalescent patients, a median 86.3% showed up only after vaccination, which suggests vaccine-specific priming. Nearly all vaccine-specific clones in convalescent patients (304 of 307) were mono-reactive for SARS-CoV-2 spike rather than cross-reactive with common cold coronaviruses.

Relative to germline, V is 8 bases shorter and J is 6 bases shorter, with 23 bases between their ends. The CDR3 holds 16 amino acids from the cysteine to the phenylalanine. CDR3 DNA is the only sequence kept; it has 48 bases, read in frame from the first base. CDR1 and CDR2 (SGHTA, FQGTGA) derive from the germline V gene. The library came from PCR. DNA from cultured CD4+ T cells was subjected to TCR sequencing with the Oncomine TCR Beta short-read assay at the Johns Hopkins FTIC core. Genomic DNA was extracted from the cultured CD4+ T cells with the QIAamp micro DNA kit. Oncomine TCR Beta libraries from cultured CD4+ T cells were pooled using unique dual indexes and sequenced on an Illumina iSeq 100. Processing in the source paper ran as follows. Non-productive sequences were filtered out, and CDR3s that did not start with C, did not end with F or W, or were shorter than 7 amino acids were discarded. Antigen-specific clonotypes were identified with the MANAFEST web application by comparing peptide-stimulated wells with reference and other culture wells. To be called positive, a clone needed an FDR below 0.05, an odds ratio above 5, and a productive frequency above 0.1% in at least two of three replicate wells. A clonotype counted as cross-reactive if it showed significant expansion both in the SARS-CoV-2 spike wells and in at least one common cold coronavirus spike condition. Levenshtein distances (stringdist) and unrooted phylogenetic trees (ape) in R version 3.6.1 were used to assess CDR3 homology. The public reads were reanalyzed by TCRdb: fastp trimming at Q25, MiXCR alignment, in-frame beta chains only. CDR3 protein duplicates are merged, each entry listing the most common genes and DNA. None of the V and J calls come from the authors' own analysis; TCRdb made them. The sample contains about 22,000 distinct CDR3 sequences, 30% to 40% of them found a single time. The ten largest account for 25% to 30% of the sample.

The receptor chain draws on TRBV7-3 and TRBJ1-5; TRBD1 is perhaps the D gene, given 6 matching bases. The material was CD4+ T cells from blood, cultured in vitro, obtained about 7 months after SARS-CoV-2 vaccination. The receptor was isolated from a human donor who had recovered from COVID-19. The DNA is TGTGCCAGCCCCTTAAAAGGAGAGGGGACACCTCAGCCCCAGCATTTT. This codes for CASPLKGEGTPQPQHF.